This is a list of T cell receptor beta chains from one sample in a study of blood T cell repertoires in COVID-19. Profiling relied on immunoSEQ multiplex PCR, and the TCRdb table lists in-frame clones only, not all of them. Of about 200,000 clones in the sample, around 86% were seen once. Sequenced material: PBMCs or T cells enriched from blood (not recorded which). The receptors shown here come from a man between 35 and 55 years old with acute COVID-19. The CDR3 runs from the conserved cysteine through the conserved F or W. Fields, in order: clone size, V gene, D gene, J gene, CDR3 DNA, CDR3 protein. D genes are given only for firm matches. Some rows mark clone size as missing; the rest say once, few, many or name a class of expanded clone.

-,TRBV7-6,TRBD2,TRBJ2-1,TGTGCCAGCAGCTTAACAGTTCCTGGGGCTAGCGGGAGTTTTGAGCAGTTCTTC,CASSLTVPGASGSFEQFF
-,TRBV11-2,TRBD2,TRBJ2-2,TGTGCCAGCAGCTTCCTAGCGGGGAACACCGGGGAGCTGTTTTTT,CASSFLAGNTGELFF
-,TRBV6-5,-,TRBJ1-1,TGTGCCAGCACGGTCAGGGGAGCATACACTGAAGCTTTCTTT,CASTVRGAYTEAFF
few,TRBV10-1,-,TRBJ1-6,TGCGCCAGCAGTGAGTCTAGCGGGGAAGTCCCGAAGGACGGCGCCTATAATTCACCCCTCCACTTT,CASSESSGEVPKDGAYNSPLHF
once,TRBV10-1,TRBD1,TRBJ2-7,TGCGCCAGCAGTGAGTCAGGGGGACAGGTCGGCGAGCAGTACTTC,CASSESGGQVGEQYF
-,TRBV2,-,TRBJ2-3,TGTGCCAGCAGTTTTCGGGGGGCTAGCACAGATACGCAGTATTTT,CASSFRGASTDTQYF
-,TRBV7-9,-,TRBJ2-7,TGTGCCAGCAGCTTCGACTCCGGTTACGAGCAGTACTTC,CASSFDSGYEQYF
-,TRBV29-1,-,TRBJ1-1,TGCAGCGTTGAAGGGAGTGGGAACACTGAAGCTTTCTTT,CSVEGSGNTEAFF
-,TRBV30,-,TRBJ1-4,TGTGCCTGGAGTCCTCTCGCCCGAGGTAGTGAAAAACTGTTTTTT,CAWSPLARGSEKLFF
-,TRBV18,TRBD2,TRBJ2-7,TGTGCCAGCTCACCCGGACTAGCGGGAGTGGGGGAGCAGTACTTC,CASSPGLAGVGEQYF
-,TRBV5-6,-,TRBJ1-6,TGTGCCAGCAGCCCCGTCGGGAGCACACGGGGAAATTCACCCCTCCACTTT,CASSPVGSTRGNSPLHF
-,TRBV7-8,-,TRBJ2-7,TGTGCCAGCAGCTTCCGGGAATACTACGAGCAGTACTTC,CASSFREYYEQYF
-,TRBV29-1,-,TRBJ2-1,TGCAGCGTTGATAAGCAGGGTGGGGATGAGCAGTTCTTC,CSVDKQGGDEQFF
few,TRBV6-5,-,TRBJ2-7,TGTGCCAGCAGTCCCTTCCTGGACACTTACGAGCAGTACTTC,CASSPFLDTYEQYF
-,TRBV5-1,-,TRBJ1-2,TGCGCCAGCAGCTTGCACCCAGAAGTTATGCACTATGGCTACACCTTC,CASSLHPEVMHYGYTF
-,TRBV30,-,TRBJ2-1,TGTGCCTGGAGTGGTGTGGCGGGATTCAATGAGCAGTTCTTC,CAWSGVAGFNEQFF
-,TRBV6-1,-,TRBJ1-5,TGTGCCAGCAGTGAAGGATCCGCAGGGGAGGGTCAGCCCCAGCATTTT,CASSEGSAGEGQPQHF
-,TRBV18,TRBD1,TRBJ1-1,TGTGCCAGCTCACCGCAGGGGGCGCAGACTGAAGCTTTCTTT,CASSPQGAQTEAFF
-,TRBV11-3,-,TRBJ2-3,TGTGCCAGCAGCTCGGACTCTTTAGATACGCAGTATTTT,CASSSDSLDTQYF
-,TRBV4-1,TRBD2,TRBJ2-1,TGCGCCAGCAGCCACCCCCCCGGGACTAGCGGGAGTTTAGGGCTGAGCAATGAGCAGTTCTTC,CASSHPPGTSGSLGLSNEQFF
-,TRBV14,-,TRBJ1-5,TGTGCCAGCAGCCAAGGGGGACACATCGATCAGCCCCAGCATTTT,CASSQGGHIDQPQHF
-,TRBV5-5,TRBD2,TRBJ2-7,TGTGCCAGCAGCTTGGCTGCGGGAGGAGCCTACGAGCAGTACTTC,CASSLAAGGAYEQYF
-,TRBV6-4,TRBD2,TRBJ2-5,TGTGCCAGCCCGAGACTAGCGGGAATCCATCAGTACTTC,CASPRLAGIHQYF
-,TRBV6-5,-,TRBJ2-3,TGTGCCGGTGGTACGGGGACAACAGATACGCAGTATTTT,CAGGTGTTDTQYF
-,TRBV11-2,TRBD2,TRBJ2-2,TGTGCCAGCAGCCTAGGACTAGCGCCAGGAACCGGGGAGCTGTTTTTT,CASSLGLAPGTGELFF
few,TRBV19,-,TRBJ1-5,TGTGCCAGTAGTACCAGGGCGGGGCAGCCCCAGCATTTT,CASSTRAGQPQHF
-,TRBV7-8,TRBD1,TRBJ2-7,TGTGCCAGCAGCCTGGGACAGAACTCCTACGAGCAGTACTTC,CASSLGQNSYEQYF
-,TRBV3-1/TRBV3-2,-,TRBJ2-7,TGTGCCAGCAGCCAGTCGAGCTCCTACGAGCAGTACTTC,CASSQSSSYEQYF
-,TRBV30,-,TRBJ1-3,TGTGCCTGGAGTCGGGGGGGGTCTGGAAACACCATATATTTT,CAWSRGGSGNTIYF
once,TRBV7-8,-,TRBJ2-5,TGTGCCAGCAGCAAGGGGGTAGGGCTGCAAGAGACCCAGTACTTC,CASSKGVGLQETQYF
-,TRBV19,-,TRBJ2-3,TGTGCCAGTAGTATCCTAGCAGGCCCGGGGGATACGCAGTATTTT,CASSILAGPGDTQYF
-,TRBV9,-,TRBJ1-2,TGTGCCAGCAGCGTAGCTCGACAGTTCTATGGCTACACCTTC,CASSVARQFYGYTF
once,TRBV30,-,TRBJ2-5,TGTGCCTGGAGTGTCACAGGGTTGCGGGAGACCCAGTACTTC,CAWSVTGLRETQYF
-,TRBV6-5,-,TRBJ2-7,TGTGCCAGCAGTTACTCGGATAGTGGGTCGACTGAGCAGTACTTC,CASSYSDSGSTEQYF
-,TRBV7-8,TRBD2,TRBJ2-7,TGTGCCAGCAGTACTCTAGCGGCCTACGAGCAGTACTTC,CASSTLAAYEQYF